One sample yielded the 32 T cell receptor beta chains listed below, sequenced in a study of technical replicates of blood from a few donors. TCRdb's copy holds only in-frame clones and misses some; the assay was immunoSEQ multiplex PCR. In the table there are about 74,000 clones, roughly 94% of which are singletons. Material for sequencing was T cells isolated from PBMCs. These receptor sequences come from a human donor in good health.

The chain uses TRBV6-4 and TRBJ2-3; TRBD2 might be the D (6 bases). Per the germline V gene, CDR1 is MRHNA and CDR2 is SNTAGT. V lost 4 bases and J lost 0, with 11 bases in between. The CDR3 contains 15 residues. CDR3 DNA: TGTGCCAGCAGTGTGGTTAGCGGCAGCACAGATACGCAGTATTTT. Protein: CASSVVSGSTDTQYF.

The rearrangement uses TRBV7-6 and TRBJ2-3; D unclear. V lost 2 bases, J lost 2 bases, and 20 bases lay in between. The CDR3 length is 18 residues. Looked up from germline, CDR1 is SGHVS and CDR2 is FNYEAQ. The CDR3 spells CASSLFGPQMTHTDTQYF. The CDR3 DNA reads TGTGCCAGCAGCTTATTCGGCCCCCAGATGACACACACAGATACGCAGTATTTT.

This clone was recorded only once. This sequence joins TRBV5-1 and TRBJ1-1; a weak D match, TRBD1 (6 bases). The germline gives CDR1 SGHRS, CDR2 YFSETQ. This CDR3 is built from 16 residues. With 7 bases removed from V and 1 base from J, the gap between germline ends came to 20 bases. CDR3 DNA: TGCGCCAGCCATAAAACTGACAGGATTCGGAACACTGAAGCTTTCTTT. Translating it yields CASHKTDRIRNTEAFF.

The V call is TRBV30, the J call TRBJ1-6; D not certain. This CDR3 has 14 amino acids. The germline CDR1 and CDR2 sequences are GTSNPN and SVGIG (reference sequence). Trimming took off 4 bases at V and 6 bases at J, with 13 bases between the two ends. The CDR3 region is CAWIPYPSNSPLHF. The DNA for the CDR3 is TGTGCCTGGATCCCCTATCCGAGTAATTCACCCCTCCACTTT.

The CDR3 here is CASSESFRGQPQHF. The CDR3, as DNA: TGCGCCAGCAGTGAGTCTTTCAGGGGCCAGCCCCAGCATTTT. The chain recombines TRBV10-2 with TRBJ1-5; D perhaps matches TRBD1 (6 bases). CDR3 length equals 14 residues. The germline gives CDR1 WSHSY, CDR2 SAAADI. Deletions cut 0 bases from V and 7 bases from J, with 10 bases between.

The J gene is TRBJ1-5, the V gene TRBV28; TRBD1 matches 8 bases. Unmatched junction bases numbered 0, after V lost 2 bases and J lost 0 bases. Germline V gene lookup returns CDR1 MDHEN and CDR2 SYDVKM. This CDR3 is built from 15 residues. The CDR3 DNA reads TGTGCCAGCAGTTTACAGGGGGCTAGCAATCAGCCCCAGCATTTT. This codes for CASSLQGASNQPQHF.

The CDR3 sequence is CASSTGGGTNEKLFF. CDR3 nucleotide sequence: TGTGCCAGCAGCACAGGAGGGGGCACTAATGAAAAACTGTTTTTT. The chain carries TRBV21-1 and TRBJ1-4; TRBD1 is the table's D call, not checked against the DNA. TRBV21-1 corresponds to a pseudogene. The CDR3 loop spans 15 amino acids.

CDR3 sequence: CASSPSRDKAQHF. CDR3 in DNA: TGTGCCAGCAGCCCCTCCCGCGACAAGGCCCAGCATTTT. The chain employs TRBV7-8 and TRBJ1-5; D not resolved. The germline gives CDR1 SGHVS, CDR2 FQNEAQ. The CDR3 is made up of 13 amino acids. V was shortened by 5 bases and J by 11 bases, with 16 bases between the two germline ends.

The V call is TRBV6-4, the J call TRBJ2-1; 9 nucleotides align to TRBD2. Germline loops: CDR1 MRHNA, CDR2 SNTAGT. This CDR3 comprises 17 residues. Losses at the gene ends were 7 bases for V and 4 bases for J; bases not matched to a gene: 14. CDR3 DNA: TGTGCCAGCAACGGGTTCGTTAGCGGGAGTAAGTACAATGAGCAGTTCTTC. As protein: CASNGFVSGSKYNEQFF.

The chain carries TRBV29-1 and TRBJ2-7; 10 nucleotides match TRBD1. Germline CDR1 and CDR2: SQVTM and ANQGSEA. CDR3 size: 15 residues. The J segment lost 5 bases and the V segment lost 1 base, leaving 8 bases of the junction unmatched. In nucleotides, the CDR3 is TGCAGCGTTGAAGCCGAGACAGGGGGCCCAGACGAGCAGTACTTC. Protein: CSVEAETGGPDEQYF.

This sequence joins TRBV2 and TRBJ2-4, with a possible D match to TRBD2 (6 bases). The CDR3 spans 14 residues. The V end lost 4 bases, the J end lost 0 bases, and 7 bases lay between the germline ends. Germline assignment: CDR1 SNHLY and CDR2 FYNNEI. This chain's CDR3 is CASSGGVAKNIQYF. CDR3 DNA sequence: TGTGCCAGCAGTGGGGGGGTAGCCAAAAACATTCAGTACTTC.

The V gene is TRBV27, the J gene TRBJ2-1, with 7 bases lining up with TRBD2. CDR1 is MNHEY, CDR2 SMNVEV, per germline (reference sequence). V lost 7 bases, J lost 3 bases, and 3 bases stayed unmatched. CDR3 size: 13 residues. CDR3 amino acids: CASKRGYYNEQFF. The CDR3 DNA reads as TGTGCCAGCAAGCGGGGCTACTACAATGAGCAGTTCTTC.

The V and J genes are TRBV4-1 and TRBJ2-2, with D perhaps matching TRBD2 (6 bases). The germline V and J ends were trimmed by 1 base and 5 bases, with 11 bases remaining between them. CDR3 length equals 15 residues. Germline CDR1 is MGHRA and CDR2 is YSYEKL. CDR3 sequence (DNA): TGCGCCAGCAGCCAAGTGTTCCGGGAGACCGGGGAGCTGTTTTTT. Residues: CASSQVFRETGELFF.

The J gene is TRBJ2-5, the V gene TRBV11-2; 7 bases map to TRBD2. Germline V gene lookup returns CDR1 SGHAT and CDR2 FQNNGV. This CDR3 has 14 amino acids. V was clipped by 5 bases and J by 5 bases; unmatched bases: 8. The CDR3 region is CASSRNGGGETQYF. The CDR3 DNA sequence: TGTGCCAGCAGCAGAAACGGGGGAGGGGAGACCCAGTACTTC.

The chain is built from TRBV6-5 and TRBJ2-7; 9 bases fit TRBD2. Germline CDR1 and CDR2: MNHEY and SVGAGI. The CDR3 runs 15 residues. Trimming cost V 2 bases and J 5 bases; bases outside gene matches: 7. DNA for the CDR3: TGTGCCAGCAGTTACGGGTTAGCGGGAGTCGACGAGCAGTACTTC. This gives the protein CASSYGLAGVDEQYF.

J is TRBJ2-2 and V is TRBV5-6, with D uncertain. V shed 3 bases and J shed 6 bases, with 15 bases lying between them. The V gene's germline CDR1 is SGHDT and CDR2 YYEEEE. This CDR3 is built from 15 residues. CDR3 residues: CASSYAGAGAGELFF. DNA for the CDR3: TGTGCCAGCAGCTACGCCGGTGCCGGTGCCGGGGAGCTGTTTTTT.

This clone was picked up one time. The V and J genes are TRBV9 and TRBJ1-6, with D uncertain. Germline V gives CDR1 SGDLS, CDR2 YYNGEE. With 3 bases removed from V and 11 bases from J, the gap between germline ends came to 21 bases. CDR3 length: 16 residues. The CDR3 protein is CASSERLRQEGTPLHF. CDR3 nucleotide sequence: TGTGCCAGCAGCGAGAGACTTCGCCAGGAGGGAACACCCCTCCACTTT.

This clone occurred once. V is TRBV30 and J is TRBJ1-1; 8 bases agree with TRBD1. The CDR3 contains 13 residues. Germline V lookup: CDR1 GTSNPN, CDR2 SVGIG (reference sequence). V lost 5 bases, J lost 5 bases, and 7 bases stayed unmatched. In nucleotides, the CDR3 is TGTGCCTGGCACAGGGGGGGGTTTACTGAAGCTTTCTTT. Translating gives CAWHRGGFTEAFF.

The CDR3 loop reads CASRDWGINYNEQFF. The CDR3 coding sequence is TGTGCCAGTAGGGATTGGGGCATAAACTACAATGAGCAGTTCTTC. This rearrangement joins TRBV19 to TRBJ2-1; D may be TRBD1 (5 bases). V was shortened by 6 bases and J by 3 bases, with 15 bases between the two germline ends. Germline CDR1 reads LNHDA; CDR2 reads SQIVND (reference sequence). CDR3 length: 15 residues.

This chain uses TRBV4-1 with TRBJ1-5, with 12 bases that match TRBD1. V lost 1 base, J lost 6 bases, and 7 bases stayed unmatched. CDR3 size: 17 residues. CDR1 and CDR2 (germline): MGHRA, YSYEKL. The CDR3 coding sequence is TGCGCCAGCAGCCAAGGGAGGGGACAGGGGGCTTTTCAGCCCCAGCATTTT. Translated: CASSQGRGQGAFQPQHF.

The genes are TRBV6-5 and TRBJ2-1; 7 bases map to TRBD2. In germline, CDR1 is MNHEY, CDR2 SVGAGI. With V trimmed by 4 bases and J by 2 bases, 5 bases remained unmatched. The CDR3 runs 15 residues. The CDR3 loop is CASSLAGTTYNEQFF. The CDR3 nucleotides read TGTGCCAGCAGTTTAGCCGGGACTACCTACAATGAGCAGTTCTTC.

The CDR3 reads CASAPTGGTETQYF. CDR3 DNA: TGCGCCAGCGCTCCGACAGGGGGTACGGAGACCCAGTACTTC. The chain couples TRBV10-1 to TRBJ2-5, with 9 bases matching TRBD1. The CDR3 is made up of 14 amino acids. CDR1 is WNHNN and CDR2 is SYGVQD in the germline V gene (reference sequence). V shed 8 bases, J shed 5 bases, and the junction held 9 bases outside the gene matches.

The chain links TRBV5-1 to TRBJ2-1, with TRBD2 matching over 8 bases. Germline CDR1 reads SGHRS; CDR2 reads YFSETQ. V gave up 4 bases and J gave up 8 bases; unmatched junction bases: 8. There are 14 residues in the CDR3. This CDR3 is CASSPGGHPDEQFF. In DNA form, the CDR3 reads TGCGCCAGCAGCCCGGGGGGGCATCCCGATGAGCAGTTCTTC.

V and J are TRBV7-2 and TRBJ2-3; 7 bases match TRBD2. J was trimmed by 0 bases and V by 2 bases; bases with no gene match: 14. CDR1 and CDR2 (germline): SGHTA, FQGNSA. The CDR3 runs to 19 residues. CDR3 DNA sequence: TGTGCCAGCAGCTTAAAGTCTCGGAGCGGGACTACTAGCACAGATACGCAGTATTTT. This sequence encodes CASSLKSRSGTTSTDTQYF.

The chain employs TRBV4-1 and TRBJ2-3; D perhaps matches TRBD1 (6 bases). The V gene lost 9 bases and the J gene lost 1 base, with 17 bases spanning the gap. The CDR3 runs 15 residues. From germline, CDR1 is MGHRA and CDR2 YSYEKL. This chain's CDR3 is CASSMTGIGTDTQYF. The CDR3 coding sequence is TGCGCCAGTTCTATGACAGGCATTGGCACAGATACGCAGTATTTT.

V is TRBV27 and J is TRBJ2-3, with TRBD2 identical over 12 bases. The CDR3 is 15 residues long. Germline V gene sequence: CDR1 MNHEY, CDR2 SMNVEV (reference sequence). The V segment lost 6 bases and the J segment 2 bases; nucleotides outside the gene matches: 3. CDR3 loop: CASRGLAGFTDTQYF. The CDR3 nucleotides are TGTGCCAGCAGGGGACTAGCGGGCTTCACAGATACGCAGTATTTT.

The CDR3 sequence: CASSLDHSERTGLNTEAFF. The CDR3 DNA sequence: TGTGCCAGCAGCTTAGACCATTCCGAACGGACAGGTTTGAACACTGAAGCTTTCTTT. The J gene is TRBJ1-1, the V gene TRBV7-9; TRBD1 aligns across 7 bases. From germline, CDR1 is SEHNR and CDR2 FQNEAQ (reference sequence). V was clipped by 1 base and J by 0 bases; unmatched bases: 14. The CDR3 is made up of 19 amino acids.

The chain combines TRBV10-3 with TRBJ2-3; D is ambiguous. This CDR3 contains 12 residues. Germline V gene lookup returns CDR1 ENHRY and CDR2 SYGVKD. Trimming stripped 2 bases from V and 6 bases from J, with 6 bases between. The CDR3 spells CAISESRDTQYF. The CDR3, as DNA: TGTGCCATCAGTGAGAGCCGTGATACGCAGTATTTT.

J is TRBJ1-1 and V is TRBV5-4; 9 positions match TRBD1. This CDR3 has 15 amino acids. J gave up 2 bases and V 0 bases, and 2 bases lay outside the gene matches. Germline loops: CDR1 SGHNT, CDR2 YYREEE (reference sequence). CDR3 amino acids: CASSLGTGANTEAFF. The CDR3 coding sequence is TGTGCCAGCAGCTTGGGGACAGGGGCAAACACTGAAGCTTTCTTT. The entire variable domain, with the rest obtained from reference TRBV5-4 and TRBJ1-1, is as follows: ETGVTQSPTHLIKTRGQQVTLRCSSQSGHNTVSWYQQALGQGPQFIFQYYREEENGRGNFPPRFSGLQFPNYSSELNVNALELDDSALYLCASSLGTGANTEAFFGQGTRLTVV.

The V call is TRBV7-8, the J call TRBJ2-7; 10 bases line up with TRBD2. V dropped 2 bases and J dropped 5; count of bases not matched to a gene: 18. Germline V gene sequence: CDR1 SGHVS, CDR2 FQNEAQ. The CDR3 is 19 residues long. The CDR3 region has the DNA TGTGCCAGCAGCTTATTTCCGAGTGAGGTCCCGGGACTAGCGAACGAGCAGTACTTC. It specifies CASSLFPSEVPGLANEQYF.

The sample holds one count of this clone. The V and J genes are TRBV18 and TRBJ1-1; D unresolved. This CDR3 has 15 residues. Germline V gene lookup returns CDR1 KGHSH and CDR2 LQKENI. Deletions cut 5 bases from V and 2 bases from J, with 15 bases between. CDR3: CASSYALRANTEAFF. In DNA form, the CDR3 reads TGTGCCAGCTCATATGCTCTGAGAGCAAACACTGAAGCTTTCTTT.

The V gene is TRBV7-9, the J gene TRBJ2-1; D unclear. The germline V and J ends were trimmed by 1 base and 4 bases, with 11 bases remaining between them. The CDR3 length is 15 residues. Germline CDR1 reads SEHNR; CDR2 reads FQNEAQ (reference sequence). The CDR3 region is CASSLDASGYNEQFF. As DNA, the CDR3 is TGTGCCAGCAGCTTAGACGCGTCTGGTTACAATGAGCAGTTCTTC.